This T cell receptor (beta chain) was obtained from a study of blood T cell repertoires in COVID-19. This clone was seen a handful of times. With 3 bases removed from V and 8 bases from J, the gap between germline ends came to 9 bases. Germline CDR1 is SGHRS and CDR2 is YFSETQ. This CDR3 has 12 amino acids. As processed by the authors: Estimation of nucleated cell counts was performed using reference gene primer amplification. Sequencing used immunoSEQ multiplex PCR; TCRdb keeps in-frame clones, though not all of them. V and J calls plus clone size are reproduced from that table; the DNA served to infer D and trimming. The table lists some 93,000 clones, 70% to 85% of them singletons.

V and J are TRBV5-1 and TRBJ2-1; D perhaps matches TRBD1 (6 bases). The sequence derives from an older man with acute or convalescent COVID-19. The specimen sequenced was peripheral blood. CDR3 protein: CASSSNRDEQFF. The DNA for the CDR3 is TGCGCCAGCAGCTCCAACAGGGATGAGCAGTTCTTC.